One and the same sample provided the 29 T cell receptor beta chains below, sequenced in a study of technical replicates of blood from several donors. Repertoires were generated with immunoSEQ multiplex PCR, while TCRdb's copy carries only in-frame clones and drops some. The table has 100,000 or so clones, 90% to 96% seen once. Sequenced material: T cells isolated from PBMCs. The receptor set was obtained from a human donor in good health.

This rearrangement joins TRBV11-2 to TRBJ2-5; 10 positions agree with TRBD2. The CDR3 has 15 residues. CDR1 is SGHAT and CDR2 is FQNNGV in the germline V gene. Trimming at V came to 5 bases and at J to 6 bases, leaving 9 bases not matched to a gene. CDR3 region: CASSLISSGSKTQYF. For the CDR3, the DNA is TGTGCCAGCAGCCTTATTTCTAGCGGGAGTAAGACCCAGTACTTC.

V usage is TRBV5-1 and J usage is TRBJ2-7; no clear D. Between the trimmed V and J ends, which lost 6 bases and 2 bases, there was a span of 15 bases. The CDR3 has 14 amino acids. Germline V gene data show CDR1 as SGHRS and CDR2 as YFSETQ. This CDR3 reads CASNTRPGAYEQYF. CDR3 coding DNA: TGCGCCAGCAATACTCGCCCGGGTGCCTACGAGCAGTACTTC.

The chain recombines TRBV6-5 with TRBJ2-1; D might be TRBD2 (5 bases). CDR1 and CDR2 (germline): MNHEY, SVGAGI. Trimming left V 6 bases short and J 9 bases short, with 15 bases between. The CDR3 runs to 13 residues. CDR3 loop: CASRFAGSGEQFF. The CDR3 DNA reads as TGTGCCAGCAGGTTTGCGGGTTCCGGTGAGCAGTTCTTC.

The chain has TRBV9 and TRBJ2-7; D is perhaps TRBD1 (6 bases). The CDR3 has 15 residues. The V gene's germline CDR1 is SGDLS and CDR2 YYNGEE. Between the trimmed V and J ends, which lost 5 bases and 6 bases, there was a span of 21 bases. DNA of the CDR3: TGTGCCAGCAGTATGATGACAGGCCTATCAGGCGAGCAGTACTTC. Residues: CASSMMTGLSGEQYF.

The genes are TRBV6-5 and TRBJ1-4; TRBD1 is a possible D gene (5 bases). Between the trimmed V and J ends, which lost 0 bases and 8 bases, there was a span of 7 bases. Germline lookup yields CDR1 MNHEY and CDR2 SVGAGI. CDR3 length: 13 residues. CDR3 sequence reads: CASSYSGVEKLFF. CDR3 nucleotides: TGTGCCAGCAGTTACTCAGGGGTGGAAAAACTGTTTTTT.

This clone has just one count. V is TRBV18 and J is TRBJ2-2; 7 bases align to TRBD1. The CDR3 is made up of 16 amino acids. Per germline, CDR1 KGHSH and CDR2 LQKENI. V gave up 3 bases and J gave up 0 bases; unmatched junction bases: 4. Here the CDR3 DNA reads TGTGCCAGCTCACCCAAAGACAGGGCGAACACCGGGGAGCTGTTTTTT. Translating gives CASSPKDRANTGELFF.

The J gene is TRBJ2-5, the V gene TRBV4-2; 7 bases align to TRBD1. The J call may be faulty, since TRBJ2-7 better matches the DNA end. In germline, CDR1 is LGHNA, CDR2 YNFKEQ. The CDR3 is 14 residues long. The DNA for the CDR3 is TGTGCCAGCAGCCCCGGGACAGTCCGCTACGAGCAGTACTTC. It specifies CASSPGTVRYEQYF.

This clone came up once. The chain joins TRBV27 to TRBJ1-1; no clear D. CDR1 and CDR2 from the germline V gene are MNHEY and SMNVEV (reference sequence). This CDR3 spans 13 amino acids. V gave up 4 bases and J gave up 1 base, with 7 bases separating them. The CDR3 coding sequence is TGTGCCAGCAGTTGGAGTCCGAACACTGAAGCTTTCTTT. Translated, it gives CASSWSPNTEAFF.

V is TRBV14 and J is TRBJ1-3; D is perhaps TRBD1 (6 bases). There are 12 residues in the CDR3. CDR1 and CDR2 (germline): SGHDN, FVKESK. Trimming shortened V by 4 bases and J by 9 bases, and 10 bases separated the two germline ends. CDR3 residues: CASSPIQGTIYF. CDR3 DNA sequence: TGTGCCAGCAGCCCTATACAGGGCACCATATATTTT.

CDR3: CASSEGTGPYGYTF. CDR3 sequence (DNA): TGTGCCAGCAGCGAAGGGACAGGCCCATATGGCTACACCTTC. The chain combines TRBV5-5 with TRBJ1-2, with 8 bases aligning to TRBD1. Germline-derived CDR1 and CDR2 are SGHKS and YYEKEE (reference sequence). This CDR3 is 14 amino acids long. Trimming cost V 4 bases and J 5 bases; bases outside gene matches: 7.

V is TRBV27 and J is TRBJ2-3; D may be TRBD1 (5 bases). The V end lost 2 bases, the J end lost 1 base, and 13 bases lay between the germline ends. The V gene's germline CDR1 is MNHEY and CDR2 SMNVEV (reference sequence). This CDR3 comprises 16 residues. The CDR3 loop reads CASSLVGAGRTDTQYF. The CDR3 DNA follows: TGTGCCAGCAGTTTAGTTGGGGCAGGGCGCACAGATACGCAGTATTTT.

The chain recombines TRBV5-1 with TRBJ2-1, with TRBD2 identical over 11 bases. V dropped 3 bases and J dropped 6; count of bases not matched to a gene: 5. Germline V gene sequence: CDR1 SGHRS, CDR2 YFSETQ. The CDR3 extends over 15 amino acids. The DNA for the CDR3 is TGCGCCAGCAGCTCCCTAGCGGGAGGTCGCAATGAGCAGTTCTTC. This codes for CASSSLAGGRNEQFF.

The V and J genes are TRBV28 and TRBJ2-1, with 12 bases that match TRBD2. Germline CDR1 and CDR2: MDHEN and SYDVKM. The ends lost 6 bases at V and 9 bases at J; junction bases unmatched: 9. The CDR3 loop spans 15 amino acids. CDR3 amino acids: CASRETSGRSAEQFF. The CDR3, as DNA: TGTGCCAGCAGGGAAACTAGCGGGAGGAGCGCTGAGCAGTTCTTC. Complete variable domain (other parts from reference TRBV28 and TRBJ2-1): DVKVTQSSRYLVKRTGEKVFLECVQDMDHENMFWYRQDPGLGLRLIYFSYDVKMKEKGDIPEGYSVSREKKERFSLILESASTNQTSMYLCASRETSGRSAEQFFGPGTRLTVL.

This clone was detected only once. The rearrangement uses TRBV10-3 and TRBJ2-5; D gene uncertain. Germline lookup yields CDR1 ENHRY and CDR2 SYGVKD. The ends were cut back, 2 bases at V and 2 bases at J, with 6 bases in the middle. This CDR3 region has 13 residues. CDR3 DNA: TGTGCCATCAGTGAGGAAACTCAAGAGACCCAGTACTTC. This encodes CAISEETQETQYF.

This chain links TRBV27 with TRBJ2-5, with a possible D match to TRBD2 (6 bases). CDR3 length equals 13 residues. Trimming cost V 5 bases and J 4 bases, with 11 bases left between them. CDR1 is MNHEY, CDR2 SMNVEV, per germline (reference sequence). The CDR3 spells CASSPTRLETQYF. CDR3 DNA: TGTGCCAGCAGTCCGACTAGGTTAGAGACCCAGTACTTC.

CDR3 sequence: CASSVRGDSSYEQYF. CDR3 in DNA: TGCGCCAGCAGCGTCCGCGGGGATAGCTCCTACGAGCAGTACTTC. The V and J genes are TRBV4-3 and TRBJ2-7; tentatively, D is TRBD2 (6 bases). Trimming took 5 bases from V and 0 from J, leaving 14 bases between them. Germline lookup yields CDR1 LGHNA and CDR2 YSLEER. The CDR3 totals 15 residues.

The V gene is TRBV7-9, the J gene TRBJ2-7; D gene ambiguous. The germline V and J ends were trimmed by 0 bases and 6 bases, with 6 bases remaining between them. The CDR3 consists of 12 residues. CDR1 is SEHNR and CDR2 is FQNEAQ in the germline V gene (reference sequence). CDR3 amino acids: CASSLARSEQYF. CDR3 bases: TGTGCCAGCAGCTTAGCTAGGAGCGAGCAGTACTTC.

The chain is built from TRBV28 and TRBJ2-7; D is perhaps TRBD1 (6 bases). The CDR3 sequence is 13 residues long. Germline assignment: CDR1 MDHEN and CDR2 SYDVKM. V lost 8 bases, J lost 4 bases, and 15 bases lay in between. The CDR3 DNA follows: TGTGCCAGCTCCACCGGGACACCGTACGAGCAGTACTTC. Protein: CASSTGTPYEQYF. The full variable domain, in which reference TRBV28 and TRBJ2-7 provide the parts outside the CDR3, is DVKVTQSSRYLVKRTGEKVFLECVQDMDHENMFWYRQDPGLGLRLIYFSYDVKMKEKGDIPEGYSVSREKKERFSLILESASTNQTSMYLCASSTGTPYEQYFGPGTRLTVT.

V and J are TRBV27 and TRBJ1-4, with 7 bases that match TRBD1. Germline loops: CDR1 MNHEY, CDR2 SMNVEV (reference sequence). The CDR3 is 14 residues long. Trimming took 8 bases from V and 4 from J; bases not matched to a gene: 7. The CDR3 loop is CASAEDRINEKLFF. DNA for the CDR3: TGTGCCAGCGCTGAGGACAGGATTAATGAAAAACTGTTTTTT.

The chain couples TRBV7-2 to TRBJ2-1; TRBD2 matches 8 bases. CDR1 SGHTA and CDR2 FQGNSA come from the germline V gene. Losses at the gene ends were 8 bases for V and 1 base for J; bases not matched to a gene: 13. The CDR3 sequence is 17 residues long. CDR3 region: CASFFSERERSYNEQFF. The CDR3 region has the DNA TGTGCCAGCTTTTTCTCTGAGCGGGAGCGGTCCTACAATGAGCAGTTCTTC. The full variable domain, in which reference TRBV7-2 and TRBJ2-1 provide the parts outside the CDR3, is GAGVSQSPSNKVTEKGKDVELRCDPISGHTALYWYRQSLGQGLEFLIYFQGNSAPDKSGLPSDRFSAERTGGSVSTLTIQRTQQEDSAVYLCASFFSERERSYNEQFFGPGTRLTVL.

The rearrangement joins TRBV7-3 to TRBJ2-5, with D tentatively TRBD1 (6 bases). The CDR3 loop spans 15 amino acids. The V gene lost 5 bases and the J gene lost 5 bases, with 18 bases spanning the gap. In germline, CDR1 is SGHTA, CDR2 FQGTGA. The CDR3 protein is CASSIQGSGGETQYF. The CDR3 DNA reads as TGTGCCAGCAGCATACAGGGAAGCGGAGGCGAGACCCAGTACTTC.

CDR3 in amino acids: CASSLVRQGAPTF. CDR3 nucleotide sequence: TGTGCCAGCAGCTTAGTGAGACAGGGCGCCCCTACCTTC. This chain uses TRBV7-8 with TRBJ1-2, with 7 bases that match TRBD1. J lost 14 bases, V lost 1 base, and 10 bases had no gene match. From germline, CDR1 is SGHVS and CDR2 FQNEAQ. This CDR3 is 13 amino acids long.

This clone was counted a single time. The chain carries TRBV6-6 and TRBJ2-1, with D possibly matching TRBD2 (5 bases). The CDR3 sequence is 14 residues long. Between the trimmed V and J ends, which lost 6 bases and 0 bases, there was a span of 9 bases. Per germline, CDR1 MNHNY and CDR2 SVGAGI (reference sequence). The CDR3: CASRSTSSYNEQFF. CDR3 nucleotide sequence: TGTGCCAGCAGATCTACTAGCTCCTACAATGAGCAGTTCTTC.

V is TRBV18 and J is TRBJ2-3, with 9 bases that match TRBD1. V lost 4 bases and J lost 2; bases outside the gene matches: 1. CDR3 size: 14 residues. The V gene's germline CDR1 is KGHSH and CDR2 LQKENI. The CDR3 here is CASSRDRDTDTQYF. As DNA, the CDR3 is TGTGCCAGCTCACGGGACAGGGACACAGATACGCAGTATTTT.

J is TRBJ1-2 and V is TRBV19, with no clear D. Trimming stripped 5 bases from V and 1 base from J, with 8 bases between. The CDR3 extends over 13 amino acids. Germline V gene sequence: CDR1 LNHDA, CDR2 SQIVND (reference sequence). In nucleotides, the CDR3 is TGTGCCAGTAGTCTAGCCTATAACTATGGCTACACCTTC. This codes for CASSLAYNYGYTF.

The gene calls are TRBV5-1 and TRBJ1-4; D unresolved. With 0 bases removed from V and 5 bases from J, the gap between germline ends came to 17 bases. Germline V gives CDR1 SGHRS, CDR2 YFSETQ. The CDR3 consists of 17 residues. The CDR3 spells CASSLASAWTGNEKLFF. In DNA, the CDR3 is TGCGCCAGCAGCTTGGCCTCCGCATGGACGGGAAATGAAAAACTGTTTTTT.

The CDR3 spells CASSLERISGANVLTF. In DNA, the CDR3 is TGTGCCAGCTCACTGGAGCGGATCTCTGGGGCCAACGTCCTGACTTTC. The V gene is TRBV18, the J gene TRBJ2-6; perhaps TRBD2 as D (5 bases). This CDR3 region has 16 residues. Deletions cut 4 bases from V and 0 bases from J, with 10 bases between. The germline V gene encodes CDR1 KGHSH and CDR2 LQKENI.

This chain joins TRBV5-1 and TRBJ1-3, with 8 bases matching TRBD1. Germline lookup yields CDR1 SGHRS and CDR2 YFSETQ. The V segment lost 4 bases and the J segment 5 bases; nucleotides outside the gene matches: 5. This CDR3 contains 14 residues. CDR3 region: CASSPDRDRNTIYF. CDR3 DNA: TGCGCCAGCAGCCCGGACAGGGACAGAAACACCATATATTTT.

The chain couples TRBV14 to TRBJ2-3; TRBD1 matches 7 bases. This CDR3 is built from 16 residues. Germline V gene sequence: CDR1 SGHDN, CDR2 FVKESK. V dropped 2 bases and J dropped 3; count of bases not matched to a gene: 8. CDR3 DNA: TGTGCCAGCAGCCAAACTCGAGGGGGCTCTACAGATACGCAGTATTTT. This gives the protein CASSQTRGGSTDTQYF.